This T cell receptor (beta chain) emerged from a study of cytomegalovirus exposure and HLA in healthy donors. The table came from immunoSEQ multiplex PCR; TCRdb's copy has only in-frame clones and leaves some out. The table includes fewer than 300,000 clones, roughly 90% detected once. Germline CDR1 reads SGHDT; CDR2 reads YYEEEE. The CDR3 sequence is 15 residues long. Deletions cut 0 bases from V and 6 bases from J, with 10 bases between. The chain is built from TRBV5-6 and TRBJ1-6, with no clear D. The sequence came from a woman in her late teens or twenties in good health and CMV-seronegative. Input material: PBMCs. The CDR3 is CASSLGPPINSPLHF. The CDR3 nucleotides are TGTGCCAGCAGCTTGGGGCCCCCCATTAATTCACCCCTCCACTTT.